This is a list of T cell receptor beta chains from one sample in a study of cytomegalovirus exposure and HLA in healthy donors. Sequencing was performed with immunoSEQ multiplex PCR; in TCRdb, only in-frame clones are kept and a portion is missing. The profile shows about 150,000 clones, 80% to 90% of them singletons. Specimen: PBMCs. The receptors come from a male donor in good health and CMV-seronegative. Both conserved end residues are part of each CDR3. The order of the fields is D gene, J gene, clone size, V gene, CDR3 protein, CDR3 DNA. The D gene is left open where the match is weak. Clone size is not always given. Where it is, it says once, few, many or a class for expanded clones.

>TRBD1|TRBJ1-2|NA|TRBV20-1
CSAGITRGTF
TGCAGTGCTGGAATAACCAGGGGGACCTTC
>TRBD2|TRBJ2-7|NA|TRBV6-1
CASSGLPGLAGGNEQYF
TGTGCCAGCAGTGGACTCCCGGGACTAGCGGGGGGGAACGAGCAGTACTTC
>TRBD1|TRBJ2-1|NA|TRBV5-6
CASSRTGGAYNEQFF
TGTGCCAGCAGCCGGACAGGGGGCGCCTACAATGAGCAGTTCTTC
>NA|TRBJ1-5|few|TRBV30
CAWSLPRNDQPQHF
TGTGCCTGGAGTCTCCCCAGGAACGATCAGCCCCAGCATTTT
>NA|TRBJ2-7|NA|TRBV7-6
CASSLETGRGQYF
TGTGCCAGCAGCTTAGAGACAGGTCGAGGGCAGTACTTC
>NA|TRBJ1-5|NA|TRBV2
CASSDKGGRNQPQHF
TGTGCCAGCAGTGATAAGGGGGGGAGGAATCAGCCCCAGCATTTT
>TRBD2|TRBJ2-1|NA|TRBV5-4
CASSPSPTSGNDNEQFF
TGTGCCAGCAGCCCCTCGCCAACTAGCGGAAACGACAATGAGCAGTTCTTC
>TRBD1|TRBJ2-2|NA|TRBV5-1
CASSLSIGTGGAGELFF
TGCGCCAGCAGCTTGAGCATTGGGACAGGAGGAGCCGGGGAGCTGTTTTTT
>NA|TRBJ2-3|NA|TRBV9
CASSVSLAADTQYF
TGTGCCAGCAGCGTTTCGTTAGCTGCAGATACGCAGTATTTT
>TRBD2|TRBJ2-1|NA|TRBV6-5
CASKLAGGRNEQFF
TGTGCCAGCAAGCTAGCGGGGGGGCGCAATGAGCAGTTCTTC
>TRBD1|TRBJ2-1|NA|TRBV7-7
CASSQGQGGNEQFF
TGTGCCAGCAGCCAAGGACAGGGGGGAAATGAGCAGTTCTTC
>TRBD2|TRBJ2-1|NA|TRBV18
CASSPFGSGRGNEQFF
TGTGCCAGCTCACCTTTCGGTAGCGGGAGGGGTAATGAGCAGTTCTTC
>NA|TRBJ2-3|NA|TRBV5-1
CASSLDGRSADTQYF
TGCGCCAGCAGCTTGGATGGTCGGTCCGCAGATACGCAGTATTTT
>TRBD1|TRBJ2-3|NA|TRBV10-2
CASRVDRTDTQYF
TGCGCCAGCAGGGTGGACAGGACAGATACGCAGTATTTT
>TRBD1|TRBJ1-4|NA|TRBV7-2
CASSPTGGLGEKLFF
TGTGCCAGCAGCCCCACAGGGGGACTGGGGGAAAAACTGTTTTTT
>TRBD2|TRBJ2-3|once|TRBV13
CASSSPSGRGADTQYF
TGTGCCAGCAGCTCTCCTAGCGGGAGAGGCGCAGATACGCAGTATTTT
>TRBD1|TRBJ1-1|few|TRBV2
CASRLTGAVTEAFF
TGTGCCAGCAGGCTAACAGGGGCGGTCACTGAAGCTTTCTTT
>TRBD2|TRBJ2-3|NA|TRBV7-2
CASSPTSGLTDTQYF
TGTGCCAGCAGCCCGACTAGCGGACTCACAGATACGCAGTATTTT
>NA|TRBJ2-3|NA|TRBV27
CASSPNSAAGTQYF
TGTGCCAGCAGTCCCAACTCGGCCGCGGGTACGCAGTATTTT
>TRBD1|TRBJ1-2|NA|TRBV27
CASSLSSPGQGALFGYTF
TGTGCCAGCAGTTTATCGAGCCCGGGACAGGGGGCTCTATTTGGCTACACCTTC
>TRBD1|TRBJ1-2|NA|TRBV18
CASSLKTGEANYGYTF
TGTGCCAGCTCACTAAAGACAGGGGAAGCCAACTATGGCTACACCTTC
>TRBD1|TRBJ1-6|few|TRBV6-1
CASTLGPGGGSPLHF
TGTGCCAGCACCCTAGGTCCAGGGGGAGGTTCACCCCTCCACTTT
>NA|TRBJ1-1|NA|TRBV27
CASSEPGHLNTEAFF
TGTGCCAGCAGTGAACCGGGACATTTGAACACTGAAGCTTTCTTT
>TRBD1|TRBJ1-2|NA|TRBV7-2
CASRSGTGGYGGYTF
TGTGCCAGCAGATCCGGGACAGGGGGTTATGGTGGCTACACCTTC
>NA|TRBJ1-3|NA|TRBV10-2
CASSEAGVSGNTIYF
TGCGCCAGCAGTGAGGCAGGGGTCTCTGGAAACACCATATATTTT
>TRBD2|TRBJ2-7|few|TRBV27
CASSPPLGTRFCEQYF
TGTGCCAGCAGCCCTCCGTTGGGGACTAGATTTTGCGAGCAGTACTTC
>TRBD1|TRBJ2-7|NA|TRBV7-9
CASSPGVGDRGSYEQYF
TGTGCCAGCAGCCCAGGAGTAGGGGACAGGGGATCCTACGAGCAGTACTTC